This T cell receptor beta chain was obtained from a study of T cells in Graves' hyperthyroidism and ophthalmopathy. The study's findings and limits: Clonotypes that were expanded in thyroid above 0.001 mostly appeared in blood too.

Regarding this clonotype: Its specificity is unknown.

Amplification yielded TCR beta CDR3 regions, with RNA transcripts as the source. During a first-round RT-PCR of the TCR CDR3, the HTBI primer set was used. TCRdb passed the multiplex PCR reads through MiXCR, listing each CDR3 protein once. Of about 420,000 distinct CDR3 sequences in the sample, about 13% are singletons; the top ten hold approximately 5.8%. V lost 6 bases and J lost 2; bases outside the gene matches: 1. Germline V gene lookup returns CDR1 SNHLY and CDR2 FYNNEI. This CDR3 is built from 14 residues. The sequencing sample was made of blood. The rearrangement links TRBV2 to TRBJ2-1; 10 bases line up with TRBD1. This receptor was taken from a woman aged 18-35 years with Graves' hyperthyroidism. The CDR3 region is CASRTGGAYNEQFF. CDR3 nucleotides: TGTGCCAGCAGGACAGGGGGCGCCTACAATGAGCAGTTCTTC.